Listed here are 22 T cell receptor beta chains from one sample, sequenced in a study of early T cells in non-severe SARS-CoV-2 infection. TCRdb redid the calling of the 5' RACE reads with MiXCR, one entry per CDR3 protein. Of about 80,000 distinct CDR3 sequences in the sample, approximately 12% were seen once. The material sequenced was whole blood. These receptors were taken from an adult who was a healthcare worker with PCR-confirmed SARS-CoV-2 infection or an uninfected control (not recorded which).

This clonotype was picked up many times. In DNA, the CDR3 is TGCGCCAGCGACACCCGCAGGACTAGCGGGACCAACGAGCAGTACTTC. Its translation is CASDTRRTSGTNEQYF. The chain combines TRBV10-2 with TRBJ2-7, with 12 nucleotides matching TRBD2. Trimming cost V 8 bases and J 5 bases; bases outside gene matches: 13. In germline, CDR1 is WSHSY, CDR2 SAAADI. The CDR3 extends over 16 amino acids.

V and J are TRBV12-5 and TRBJ2-1; D perhaps matches TRBD2 (6 bases). V was shortened by 1 base and J by 5 bases, with 9 bases between the two germline ends. CDR3 size: 14 residues. Germline assignment: CDR1 LGHNT and CDR2 FRNRAP. DNA for the CDR3: TGTGCTAGTGGTTTGGGACTAGAGGACAATGAGCAGTTCTTC. Its translation: CASGLGLEDNEQFF. Variable domain in full (rest from reference TRBV12-5 and TRBJ2-1): DARVTQTPRHKVTEMGQEVTMRCQPILGHNTVFWYRQTMMQGLELLAYFRNRAPLDDSGMPKDRFSAEMPDATLATLKIQPSEPRDSAVYFCASGLGLEDNEQFFGPGTRLTVL.

This clonotype was recorded a few times. The chain has TRBV28 and TRBJ2-6, with D maybe TRBD1 (5 bases). Germline assignment: CDR1 MDHEN and CDR2 SYDVKM. This CDR3 is 16 amino acids long. Trimming pared 6 bases from V and 0 bases from J, leaving 12 bases between. CDR3 loop: CASSWTTASGANVLTF. The CDR3 bases are TGTGCCAGCAGCTGGACGACAGCCTCTGGGGCCAACGTCCTGACTTTC.

In this sample, this clonotype turned up a few times. The chain has TRBV6-5 and TRBJ2-7; 7 positions match TRBD2. V shed 2 bases, J shed 2 bases, and the junction held 6 bases outside the gene matches. The CDR3 length is 15 residues. The germline CDR1 and CDR2 sequences are MNHEY and SVGAGI. This CDR3 reads CASSYGAGVAYEQYF. In nucleotides, the CDR3 is TGTGCCAGCAGTTACGGGGCGGGAGTCGCCTACGAGCAGTACTTC.

This clonotype was detected a few times. V usage is TRBV12-3 or TRBV12-4 and J usage is TRBJ1-5; 11 bases are a match to TRBD1. The CDR3 spans 16 residues. V shed 1 base and J 6 bases; nucleotides not matched to a gene: 5. This CDR3 reads CASSLGGQGAFQPQHF. The CDR3 DNA is TGTGCCAGCAGTTTAGGAGGACAGGGGGCTTTTCAGCCCCAGCATTTT.

The J gene is TRBJ1-2, the V gene TRBV20-1; D remains unclear. Per germline, CDR1 DFQATT and CDR2 SNEGSKA (reference sequence). The CDR3 totals 15 residues. Trimming removed 5 bases from V and 3 bases from J, with 19 bases in between. CDR3 DNA: TGCAGTGCTCCCAGAGCCCTTTGGCAGGACTATGGCTACACCTTC. Translating it yields CSAPRALWQDYGYTF.

The rearrangement uses TRBV11-1 and TRBJ1-1; 8 bases align to TRBD1. CDR3 length: 13 residues. Germline-derived CDR1 and CDR2 are SGHAT and FQDESV (reference sequence). V lost 5 bases, J lost 5 bases, and 4 bases stayed unmatched. The CDR3 nucleotides read TGTGCCAGCAGCACAGACAGGGGTACTGAAGCTTTCTTT. Translation: CASSTDRGTEAFF.

This clonotype was recorded at least ten times. The V and J genes are TRBV20-1 and TRBJ2-1; the match to TRBD2 covers 7 bases. The germline V gene has CDR1 DFQATT and CDR2 SNEGSKA (reference sequence). The CDR3 contains 16 residues. The trim removed 1 base at V and 6 bases at J, leaving 12 bases unmatched. The DNA of the CDR3 is TGCAGTGCTAGAGGATTTCTAGCGGAGACCCCCAATGAGCAGTTCTTC. It yields the protein CSARGFLAETPNEQFF.

The chain carries TRBV2 and TRBJ1-6; D is undetermined. The CDR3 is 14 amino acids. V shed 4 bases and J shed 7 bases, with 11 bases lying between them. The germline CDR1 and CDR2 sequences are SNHLY and FYNNEI. CDR3 sequence (DNA): TGTGCCAGCAGTGTAGCCTCGGGGAATTCACCCCTCCACTTT. Its protein is CASSVASGNSPLHF.

This clonotype showed up just a few times. V and J are TRBV21-1 and TRBJ2-5; the tabulated D call, TRBD2, remains unverified against the DNA. TRBV21-1 is tagged as a pseudogene. The CDR3 consists of 15 residues. CDR3 in DNA: TGTGCCAGCAGCCCACTGGCGGGGGAGGAAGAGACCCAGTACTTC. Encoded protein: CASSPLAGEEETQYF.

The V and J genes are TRBV5-1 and TRBJ1-4; perhaps TRBD1 as D (5 bases). The CDR3 runs to 16 residues. Germline V gene sequence: CDR1 SGHRS, CDR2 YFSETQ. The germline V and J ends were trimmed by 4 bases and 5 bases, with 18 bases remaining between them. CDR3 protein: CASSLDGTALNEKLFF. The CDR3 nucleotides are TGCGCCAGCAGCCTAGATGGGACCGCTTTAAATGAAAAACTGTTTTTT.

In its sample, this clonotype was seen many times. V usage is TRBV10-3 and J usage is TRBJ2-3; perhaps TRBD2 as D (5 bases). V was trimmed by 8 bases and J by 0 bases, leaving 12 bases between them. This CDR3 is built from 14 residues. CDR1 is ENHRY and CDR2 is SYGVKD in the germline V gene. The CDR3 DNA reads as TGTGCCATCGGCGGACGGGGTAGCACAGATACGCAGTATTTT. Translated, it gives CAIGGRGSTDTQYF.

This clonotype was counted at least ten times. V and J are TRBV5-1 and TRBJ2-7, with D perhaps TRBD1 (6 bases). This CDR3 region has 14 residues. Between the trimmed V and J ends, which lost 4 bases and 2 bases, there was a span of 13 bases. Germline V gene sequence: CDR1 SGHRS, CDR2 YFSETQ. The CDR3 region has the DNA TGCGCCAGCAGCCCGTCCAAGGGGGCCTACGAGCAGTACTTC. This encodes CASSPSKGAYEQYF.

This clonotype appeared many times. V usage is TRBV29-1 and J usage is TRBJ2-3; 10 bases fit TRBD2. From germline, CDR1 is SQVTM and CDR2 ANQGSEA. This CDR3 comprises 14 residues. Unmatched junction bases numbered 5, after V lost 5 bases and J lost 3 bases. In DNA, the CDR3 is TGCAGCGTTACTAGCGGGGCAGAGACAGATACGCAGTATTTT. It translates to CSVTSGAETDTQYF.

In its sample, this clonotype was seen many times. The V gene is TRBV18, the J gene TRBJ1-5; perhaps TRBD1 as D (5 bases). Trimming left V 0 bases short and J 7 bases short, with 13 bases between. The germline CDR1 and CDR2 sequences are KGHSH and LQKENI. There are 15 residues in the CDR3. The CDR3 loop is CASSPPGRDGQPQHF. In DNA form, the CDR3 reads TGTGCCAGCTCACCACCCGGCAGGGATGGACAGCCCCAGCATTTT.

This clonotype was recorded at least ten times. The rearrangement joins TRBV5-1 to TRBJ2-5; a weak D match, TRBD2 (6 bases). Germline V gene data show CDR1 as SGHRS and CDR2 as YFSETQ. This CDR3 region has 17 residues. The V gene lost 2 bases and the J gene lost 5 bases, with 22 bases spanning the gap. For the CDR3, the DNA is TGCGCCAGCAGCTTTACCCCGGCCCTAGCGAGCGGGGAGACCCAGTACTTC. Translated, it gives CASSFTPALASGETQYF. The full variable domain, rest sourced from reference TRBV5-1 and TRBJ2-5, is KAGVTQTPRYLIKTRGQQVTLSCSPISGHRSVSWYQQTPGQGLQFLFEYFSETQRNKGNFPGRFSGRQFSNSRSEMNVSTLELGDSALYLCASSFTPALASGETQYFGPGTRLLVL.

V and J are TRBV7-6 and TRBJ2-7, with D perhaps matching TRBD1 (5 bases). CDR3 length: 15 residues. CDR1 is SGHVS, CDR2 FNYEAQ, per germline. The ends were cut back, 0 bases at V and 2 bases at J, with 11 bases in the middle. CDR3 sequence: CASSLAEGAAYEQYF. Written as DNA, the CDR3 is TGTGCCAGCAGCTTAGCGGAAGGGGCTGCCTACGAGCAGTACTTC.

The chain carries TRBV7-9 and TRBJ2-1, with TRBD2 matching 8 bases. CDR3 length equals 13 residues. Germline-derived CDR1 and CDR2 are SEHNR and FQNEAQ (reference sequence). With 6 bases clipped from V and 8 bases from J, the junction kept 6 bases outside the gene matches. The CDR3 here is CASREAGVDEQFF. The DNA for the CDR3 is TGTGCCAGCAGAGAAGCGGGAGTAGATGAGCAGTTCTTC.

This clonotype was seen a few times. It is likely a read error, because the conserved phenylalanine at the end of the CDR3 is missing. The gene calls are TRBV9 and TRBJ2-2; D possibly corresponds to TRBD2 (5 bases). V was cut by 0 bases and J by 0 bases, with 6 bases left in between. Germline lookup yields CDR1 SGDLS and CDR2 YYNGEE. The CDR3 is made up of 15 amino acids. The CDR3 reads CASSVGLTNTGELFS. The CDR3 nucleotides read TGTGCCAGCAGCGTAGGACTAACGAACACCGGGGAGCTGTTTTCT.

V usage is TRBV5-1 and J usage is TRBJ1-1; D unclear. Germline lookup yields CDR1 SGHRS and CDR2 YFSETQ. The CDR3 is 14 amino acids. V lost 2 bases and J lost 4, with 12 bases in between. The CDR3 loop reads CASSLTGLGTEAFF. CDR3 nucleotides: TGCGCCAGCAGCTTAACCGGCCTGGGCACTGAAGCTTTCTTT.

This clonotype was counted only a few times. The chain links TRBV3-1 to TRBJ1-5; D gene ambiguous. Germline V CDR1 and CDR2: LGHDT, YNNKEL (reference sequence). The CDR3 length is 13 residues. V lost 6 bases and J lost 5, with 11 bases in between. CDR3 DNA: TGTGCCAGCAGTCAGACCCAGTATCAGCCCCAGCATTTT. It is translated as CASSQTQYQPQHF.

V gene TRBV7-8 combines with J gene TRBJ2-1, with D perhaps being TRBD1 or TRBD2 (6 bases each). This CDR3 region has 17 residues. Germline V gene data show CDR1 as SGHVS and CDR2 as FQNEAQ. The V gene lost 5 bases and the J gene lost 0 bases, with 17 bases spanning the gap. CDR3 loop: CASSPGAGPSSYNEQFF. CDR3 in DNA: TGTGCCAGCAGCCCGGGGGCAGGACCAAGCTCCTACAATGAGCAGTTCTTC.